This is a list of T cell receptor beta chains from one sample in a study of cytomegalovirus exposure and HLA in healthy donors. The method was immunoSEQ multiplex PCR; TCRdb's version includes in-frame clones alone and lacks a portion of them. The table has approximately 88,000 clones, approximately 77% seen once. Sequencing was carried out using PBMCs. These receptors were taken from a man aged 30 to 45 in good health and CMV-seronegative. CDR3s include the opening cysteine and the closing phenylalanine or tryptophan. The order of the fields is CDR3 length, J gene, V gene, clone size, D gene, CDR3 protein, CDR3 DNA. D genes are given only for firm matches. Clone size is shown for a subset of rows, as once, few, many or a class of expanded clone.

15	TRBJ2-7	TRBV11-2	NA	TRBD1	CASSGPGTGSYEQYF	TGTGCCAGCAGCGGTCCCGGGACAGGGAGCTACGAGCAGTACTTC
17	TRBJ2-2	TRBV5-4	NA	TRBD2	CASSLPSVGAGGGELFF	TGTGCCAGCAGCTTGCCCTCCGTAGGGGCGGGGGGCGGGGAGCTGTTTTTT
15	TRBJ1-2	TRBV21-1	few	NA	CASSKARGRLDGYTF	TGTGCCAGCAGCAAAGCTCGGGGGAGGCTTGACGGCTACACCTTC
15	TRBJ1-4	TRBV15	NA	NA	CATSSGTSRGEKLFF	TGTGCCACCAGCAGCGGGACGTCGAGGGGGGAAAAACTGTTTTTT
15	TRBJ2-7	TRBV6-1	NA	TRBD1	CASSGRQGFSYEQYF	TGTGCCAGCAGTGGACGACAGGGATTTTCCTACGAGCAGTACTTC
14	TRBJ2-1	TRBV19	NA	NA	CASQNRDLYNEQFF	TGTGCCAGTCAAAACAGGGACCTCTACAATGAGCAGTTCTTC
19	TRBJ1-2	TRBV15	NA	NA	CATSRGGIWFSTGGYGYTF	TGTGCCACCAGCAGAGGGGGTATCTGGTTTTCGACAGGTGGCTATGGCTACACCTTC
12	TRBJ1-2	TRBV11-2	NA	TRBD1	CASSSTGFGYTF	TGTGCCAGCAGCTCGACAGGGTTCGGCTACACCTTC
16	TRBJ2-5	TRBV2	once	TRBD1	CASRDPGQGDLETQYF	TGTGCCAGCAGAGACCCGGGACAGGGGGACTTGGAGACCCAGTACTTC
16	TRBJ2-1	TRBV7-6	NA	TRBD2	CASSPPPGRAGNEQFF	TGTGCCAGCAGCCCACCTCCGGGGAGGGCCGGGAATGAGCAGTTCTTC
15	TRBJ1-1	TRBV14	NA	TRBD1	CASSLKIMDRGEAFF	TGTGCCAGCAGCCTCAAAATCATGGACAGGGGGGAGGCTTTCTTT
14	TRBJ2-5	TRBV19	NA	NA	CASSISAGAETQYF	TGTGCCAGTAGTATTTCTGCGGGGGCAGAGACCCAGTACTTC
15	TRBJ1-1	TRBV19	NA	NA	CASSIVGRVNTEAFF	TGTGCCAGTAGTATAGTAGGCAGGGTGAACACTGAAGCTTTCTTT
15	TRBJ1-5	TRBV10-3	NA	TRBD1	CAISEGTGLSQPQHF	TGTGCCATCAGTGAGGGGACAGGGTTATCTCAGCCCCAGCATTTT
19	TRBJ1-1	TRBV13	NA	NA	CASSLPDRYTFRMNTEAFF	TGTGCCAGCAGCCTCCCAGACAGGTACACTTTCAGAATGAACACTGAAGCTTTCTTT
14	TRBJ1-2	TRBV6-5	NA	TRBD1	CASSYGDRIYGYTF	TGTGCCAGCAGTTACGGGGACAGAATCTATGGCTACACCTTC
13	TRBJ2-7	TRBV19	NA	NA	CASRKGVGYEQYF	TGTGCCAGTCGAAAAGGGGTTGGGTACGAGCAGTACTTC
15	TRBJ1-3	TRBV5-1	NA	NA	CASSETVFSGNTIYF	TGCGCCAGCAGCGAGACAGTGTTCTCTGGAAACACCATATATTTT
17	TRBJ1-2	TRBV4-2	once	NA	CASSQVLKGRGNYGYTF	TGTGCCAGCAGCCAAGTTTTAAAGGGCAGGGGAAACTATGGCTACACCTTC
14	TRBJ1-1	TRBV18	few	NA	CASSPTGGRTEAFF	TGTGCCAGCTCCCCCACGGGGGGGCGGACTGAAGCTTTCTTT
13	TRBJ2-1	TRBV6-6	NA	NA	CASMRRTEDKQFF	TGTGCCAGCATGCGCCGGACAGAGGATAAACAGTTCTTC
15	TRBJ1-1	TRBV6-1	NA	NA	CASSEAQGLNTEAFF	TGTGCCAGCAGTGAAGCTCAGGGGTTGAACACTGAAGCTTTCTTT
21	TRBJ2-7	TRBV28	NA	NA	CASSSSFGDIVSGPSSYEQYF	TGTGCCAGCAGTTCCTCTTTCGGGGACATCGTTAGCGGGCCCAGCTCCTACGAGCAGTACTTC
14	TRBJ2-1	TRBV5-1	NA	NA	CASSQESGGDEQFF	TGCGCCAGCAGCCAAGAGAGTGGCGGGGATGAGCAGTTCTTC
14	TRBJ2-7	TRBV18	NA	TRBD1	CASSLTGGSYEQYF	TGTGCCAGCTCCCTGACAGGGGGGAGCTACGAGCAGTACTTC
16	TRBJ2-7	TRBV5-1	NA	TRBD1	CASSALGGGQGNEQYF	TGCGCCAGCAGCGCGTTGGGCGGGGGACAGGGTAACGAGCAGTACTTC
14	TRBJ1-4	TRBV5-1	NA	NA	CASASGPTNEKLFF	TGCGCCAGCGCATCAGGTCCAACTAATGAAAAACTGTTTTTT
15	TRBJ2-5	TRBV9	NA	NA	CASSVFWGDRETQYF	TGTGCCAGCAGCGTGTTCTGGGGAGACCGGGAGACCCAGTACTTC
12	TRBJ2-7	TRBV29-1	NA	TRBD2	CSAAGGSNEQYF	TGCAGCGCTGCGGGAGGGAGTAACGAGCAGTACTTC
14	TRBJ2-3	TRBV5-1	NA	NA	CASSFVTGTDTQYF	TGCGCCAGCAGCTTTGTGACAGGCACAGATACGCAGTATTTT
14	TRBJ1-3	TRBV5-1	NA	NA	CASSWGGIGNTIYF	TGCGCCAGCAGCTGGGGAGGGATCGGAAACACCATATATTTT
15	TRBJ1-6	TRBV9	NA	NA	CASSGGISYNSPLHF	TGTGCCAGCAGCGGAGGCATAAGTTACAATTCACCCCTCCACTTT
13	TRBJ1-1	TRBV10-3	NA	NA	CAISDSRNTEAFF	TGTGCCATCAGTGACTCCAGGAACACTGAAGCTTTCTTT
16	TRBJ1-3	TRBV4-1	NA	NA	CASSQSRGRSGNTIYF	TGCGCCAGCAGCCAGTCAAGGGGTCGTTCTGGAAACACCATATATTTT
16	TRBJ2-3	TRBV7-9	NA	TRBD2	CASSTRLAGTTDTQYF	TGTGCCAGCAGCACTCGACTAGCGGGGACCACAGATACGCAGTATTTT
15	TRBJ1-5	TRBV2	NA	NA	CASSSYGGAGQPQHF	TGTGCCAGCAGCTCCTATGGGGGGGCAGGGCAGCCCCAGCATTTT
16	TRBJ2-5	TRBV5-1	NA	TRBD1	CASSYRQGSNQETQYF	TGCGCCAGCAGCTATCGACAGGGTTCAAACCAAGAGACCCAGTACTTC
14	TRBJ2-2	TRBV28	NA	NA	CASSLTGLTGELFF	TGTGCCAGCAGCCTTACAGGGCTCACCGGGGAGCTGTTTTTT
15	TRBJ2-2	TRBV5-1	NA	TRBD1	CASSGGTGGAGELFF	TGCGCCAGCAGCGGGGGGACAGGGGGAGCCGGGGAGCTGTTTTTT
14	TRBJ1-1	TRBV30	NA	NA	CAWNLAGFNTEAFF	TGTGCCTGGAACTTGGCAGGCTTTAACACTGAAGCTTTCTTT
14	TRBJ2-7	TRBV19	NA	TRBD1	CASSIDRGPYEQYF	TGTGCCAGTAGTATCGACAGGGGACCCTACGAGCAGTACTTC
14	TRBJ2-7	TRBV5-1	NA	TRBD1	CASSSSGQNYEQYF	TGCGCCAGCAGCTCCTCGGGACAGAACTACGAGCAGTACTTC
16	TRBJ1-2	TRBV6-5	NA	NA	CASSYSRTATNYGYTF	TGTGCCAGCAGTTACTCGCGGACAGCAACTAACTATGGCTACACCTTC
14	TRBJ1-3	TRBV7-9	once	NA	CASSLISSGNTIYF	TGTGCCAGCAGCTTGATCAGCTCTGGAAACACCATATATTTT
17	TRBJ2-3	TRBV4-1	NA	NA	CASSSLYLRTSTDTQYF	TGCGCCAGCAGCTCACTATACCTCAGGACTAGCACAGATACGCAGTATTTT
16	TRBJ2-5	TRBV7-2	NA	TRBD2	CASSRRLAGGGETQYF	TGTGCCAGCAGCCGACGACTAGCGGGAGGAGGGGAGACCCAGTACTTC
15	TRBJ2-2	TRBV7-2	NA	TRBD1	CASSLGQGGVGELFF	TGTGCCAGCAGCTTGGGACAGGGGGGAGTCGGGGAGCTGTTTTTT
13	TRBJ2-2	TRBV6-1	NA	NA	CASRHQNTGELFF	TGTGCCAGCAGACATCAGAACACCGGGGAGCTGTTTTTT
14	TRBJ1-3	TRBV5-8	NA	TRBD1	CASSPGQLGNTIYF	TGTGCCAGCAGTCCGGGACAGCTGGGAAACACCATATATTTT
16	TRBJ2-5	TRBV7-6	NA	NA	CASSSRIRGAKETQYF	TGTGCCAGCAGCTCACGTATCCGGGGGGCCAAAGAGACCCAGTACTTC